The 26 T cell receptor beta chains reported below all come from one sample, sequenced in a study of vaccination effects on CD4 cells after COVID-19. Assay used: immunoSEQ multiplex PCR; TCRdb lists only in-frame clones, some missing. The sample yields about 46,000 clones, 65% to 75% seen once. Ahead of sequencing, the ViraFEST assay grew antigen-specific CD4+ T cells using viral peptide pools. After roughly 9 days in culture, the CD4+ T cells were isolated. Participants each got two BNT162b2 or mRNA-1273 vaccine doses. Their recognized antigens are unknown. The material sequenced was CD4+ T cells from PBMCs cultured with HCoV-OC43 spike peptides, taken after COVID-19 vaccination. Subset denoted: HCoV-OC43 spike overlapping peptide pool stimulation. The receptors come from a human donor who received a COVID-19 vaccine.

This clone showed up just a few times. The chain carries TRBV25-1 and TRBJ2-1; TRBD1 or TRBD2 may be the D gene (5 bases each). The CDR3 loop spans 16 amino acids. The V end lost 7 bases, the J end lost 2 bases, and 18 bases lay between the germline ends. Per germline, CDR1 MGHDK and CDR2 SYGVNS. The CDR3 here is CASTARDGVAYNEQFF. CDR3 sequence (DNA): TGTGCCAGCACCGCTAGGGACGGGGTTGCCTACAATGAGCAGTTCTTC.

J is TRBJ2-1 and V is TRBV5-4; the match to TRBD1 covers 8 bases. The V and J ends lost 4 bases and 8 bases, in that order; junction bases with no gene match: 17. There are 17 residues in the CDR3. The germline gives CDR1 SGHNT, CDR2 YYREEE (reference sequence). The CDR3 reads CASSLTTTGARVDEQFF. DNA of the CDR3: TGTGCCAGCAGCCTGACAACGACAGGGGCGAGGGTCGATGAGCAGTTCTTC.

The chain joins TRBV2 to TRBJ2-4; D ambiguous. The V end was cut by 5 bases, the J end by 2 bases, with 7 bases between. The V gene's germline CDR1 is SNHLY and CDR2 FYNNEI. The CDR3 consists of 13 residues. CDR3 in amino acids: CASSWGPKNIQYF. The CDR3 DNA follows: TGTGCCAGCAGTTGGGGTCCCAAAAACATTCAGTACTTC.

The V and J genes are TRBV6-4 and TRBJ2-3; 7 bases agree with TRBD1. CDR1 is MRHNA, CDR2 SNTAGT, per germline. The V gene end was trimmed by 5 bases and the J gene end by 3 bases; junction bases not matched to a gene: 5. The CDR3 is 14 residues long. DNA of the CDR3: TGTGCCAGCAGTTGGGACAGCGTGACAGATACGCAGTATTTT. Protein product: CASSWDSVTDTQYF.

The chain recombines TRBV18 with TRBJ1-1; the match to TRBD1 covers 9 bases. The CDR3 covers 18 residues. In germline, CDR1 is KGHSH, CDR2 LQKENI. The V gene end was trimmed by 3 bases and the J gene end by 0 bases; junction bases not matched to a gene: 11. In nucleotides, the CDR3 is TGTGCCAGCTCACCGCAAGATTACAGGGGGCGGATGAACACTGAAGCTTTCTTT. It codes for CASSPQDYRGRMNTEAFF.

CDR3 amino acids: CASSPLAGGQGEQYF. The CDR3 nucleotides are TGTGCCAGCTCACCACTAGCGGGAGGGCAAGGCGAGCAGTACTTC. The J gene is TRBJ2-7, the V gene TRBV18; 11 nucleotides align to TRBD2. J was trimmed by 6 bases and V by 1 base; bases with no gene match: 5. Germline values: CDR1 KGHSH, CDR2 LQKENI. The length of the CDR3 is 15 residues.

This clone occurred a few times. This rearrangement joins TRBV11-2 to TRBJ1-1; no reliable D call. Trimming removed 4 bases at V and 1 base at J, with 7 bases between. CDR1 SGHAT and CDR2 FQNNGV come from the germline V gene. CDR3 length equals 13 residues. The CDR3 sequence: CASSYQRNTEAFF. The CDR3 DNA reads TGTGCCAGCAGCTATCAAAGGAACACTGAAGCTTTCTTT.

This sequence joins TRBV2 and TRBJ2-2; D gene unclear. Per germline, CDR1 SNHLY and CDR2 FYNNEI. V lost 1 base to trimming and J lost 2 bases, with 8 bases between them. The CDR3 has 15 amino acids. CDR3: CASSEGLANTGELFF. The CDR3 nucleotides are TGTGCCAGCAGTGAAGGGTTAGCCAACACCGGGGAGCTGTTTTTT.

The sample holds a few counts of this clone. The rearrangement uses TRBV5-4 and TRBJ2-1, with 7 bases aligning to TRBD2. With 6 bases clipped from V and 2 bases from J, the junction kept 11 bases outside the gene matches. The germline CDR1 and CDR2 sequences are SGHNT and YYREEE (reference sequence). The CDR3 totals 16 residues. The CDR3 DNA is TGTGCCAGCAACCAACGGGGAGCGGGAACCTACAATGAGCAGTTCTTC. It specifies CASNQRGAGTYNEQFF.

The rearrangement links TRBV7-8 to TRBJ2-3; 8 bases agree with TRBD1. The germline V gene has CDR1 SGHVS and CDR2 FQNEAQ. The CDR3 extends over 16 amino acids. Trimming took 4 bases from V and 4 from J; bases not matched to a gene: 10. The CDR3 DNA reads TGTGCCAGCAGCTCGTTCAGGGGGCGGCAGGCAGATACGCAGTATTTT. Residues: CASSSFRGRQADTQYF.

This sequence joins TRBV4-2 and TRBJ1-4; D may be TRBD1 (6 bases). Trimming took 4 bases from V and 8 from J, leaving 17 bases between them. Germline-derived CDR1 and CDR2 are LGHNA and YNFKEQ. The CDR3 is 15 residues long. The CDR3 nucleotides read TGTGCCAGCAGCCCCGGGACACCCTCGGGCGAAAAACTGTTTTTT. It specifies CASSPGTPSGEKLFF.

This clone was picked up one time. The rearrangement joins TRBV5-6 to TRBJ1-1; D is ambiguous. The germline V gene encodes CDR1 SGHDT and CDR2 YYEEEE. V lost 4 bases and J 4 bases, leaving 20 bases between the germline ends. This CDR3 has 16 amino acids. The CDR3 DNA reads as TGTGCCAGCAGCCCGCACGCGTTAAGAAAGAGCACTGAAGCTTTCTTT. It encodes CASSPHALRKSTEAFF.

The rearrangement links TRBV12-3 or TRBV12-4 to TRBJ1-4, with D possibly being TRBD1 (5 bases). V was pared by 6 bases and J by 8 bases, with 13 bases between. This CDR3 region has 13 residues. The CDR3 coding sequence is TGTGCCAGCAGCCTGGGGCAGAGCGAAAAACTGTTTTTT. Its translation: CASSLGQSEKLFF.

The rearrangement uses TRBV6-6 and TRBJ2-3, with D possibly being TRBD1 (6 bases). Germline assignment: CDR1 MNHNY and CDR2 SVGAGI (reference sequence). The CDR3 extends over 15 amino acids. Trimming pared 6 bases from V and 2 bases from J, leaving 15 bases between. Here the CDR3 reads CASSPDRHTTDTQYF. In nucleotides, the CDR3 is TGTGCCAGCAGCCCGGACAGACACACCACAGATACGCAGTATTTT.

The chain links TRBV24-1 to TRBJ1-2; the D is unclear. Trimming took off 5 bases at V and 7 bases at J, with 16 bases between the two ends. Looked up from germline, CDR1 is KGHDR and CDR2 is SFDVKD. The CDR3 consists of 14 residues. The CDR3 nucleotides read TGTGCCACCAGTGTTGGGTTTGGAAGTCGTGGCTACACCTTC. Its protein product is CATSVGFGSRGYTF.

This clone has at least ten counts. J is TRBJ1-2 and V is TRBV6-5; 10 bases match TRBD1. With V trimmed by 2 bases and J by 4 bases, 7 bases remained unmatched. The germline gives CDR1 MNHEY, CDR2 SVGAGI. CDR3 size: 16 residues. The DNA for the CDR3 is TGTGCCAGCAGTTACGTCCGGACAGGGGGGGGCTATGGCTACACCTTC. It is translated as CASSYVRTGGGYGYTF.

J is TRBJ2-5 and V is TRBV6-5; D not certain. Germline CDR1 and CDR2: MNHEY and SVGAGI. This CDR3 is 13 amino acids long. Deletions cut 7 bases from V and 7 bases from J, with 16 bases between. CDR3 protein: CASTARRLGTQYF. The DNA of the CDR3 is TGTGCCAGCACCGCCCGACGGCTGGGGACCCAGTACTTC.

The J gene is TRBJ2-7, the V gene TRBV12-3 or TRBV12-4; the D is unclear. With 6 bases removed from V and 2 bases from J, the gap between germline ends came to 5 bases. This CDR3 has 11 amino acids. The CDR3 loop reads CASSLTYEQYF. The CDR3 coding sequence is TGTGCCAGCAGCCTTACCTACGAGCAGTACTTC.

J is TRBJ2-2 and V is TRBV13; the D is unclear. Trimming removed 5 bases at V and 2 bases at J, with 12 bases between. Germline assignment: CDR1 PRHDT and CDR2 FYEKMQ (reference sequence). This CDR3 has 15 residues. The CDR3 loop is CASSPIFPNTGELFF. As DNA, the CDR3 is TGTGCCAGCAGCCCAATATTTCCCAACACCGGGGAGCTGTTTTTT.

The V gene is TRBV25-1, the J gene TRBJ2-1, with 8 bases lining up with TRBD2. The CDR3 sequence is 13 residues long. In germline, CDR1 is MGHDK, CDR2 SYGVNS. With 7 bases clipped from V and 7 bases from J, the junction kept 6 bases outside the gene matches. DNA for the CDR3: TGTGCCAGCAAGGGACTAGAAAAGAATGAGCAGTTCTTC. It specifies CASKGLEKNEQFF.

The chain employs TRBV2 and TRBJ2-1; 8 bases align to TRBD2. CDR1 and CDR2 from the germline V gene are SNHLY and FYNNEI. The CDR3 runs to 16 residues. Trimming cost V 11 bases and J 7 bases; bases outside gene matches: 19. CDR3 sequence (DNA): TGTGCCGCAATGGGGGCGGGGGGACTAACCGGGAATGAGCAGTTCTTC. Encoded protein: CAAMGAGGLTGNEQFF.

In DNA, the CDR3 is TGTGCCAGCAGCTCGACGGCGGATGTGTACACTGAAGCTTTCTTT. It encodes CASSSTADVYTEAFF. The chain couples TRBV7-2 to TRBJ1-1; the D is unclear. Trimming removed 4 bases from V and 3 bases from J, with 15 bases in between. Germline-derived CDR1 and CDR2 are SGHTA and FQGNSA. CDR3 length: 15 residues.

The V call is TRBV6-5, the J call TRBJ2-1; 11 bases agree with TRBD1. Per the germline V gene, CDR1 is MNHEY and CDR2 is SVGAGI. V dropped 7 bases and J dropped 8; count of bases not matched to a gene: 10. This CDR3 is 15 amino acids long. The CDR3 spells CASMYGQGAQDEQFF. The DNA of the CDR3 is TGTGCCAGCATGTACGGACAGGGGGCCCAAGATGAGCAGTTCTTC.

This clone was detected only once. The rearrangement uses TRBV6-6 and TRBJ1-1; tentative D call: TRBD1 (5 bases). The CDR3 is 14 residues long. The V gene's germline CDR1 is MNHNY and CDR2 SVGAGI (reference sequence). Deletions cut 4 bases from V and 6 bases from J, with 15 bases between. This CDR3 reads CASSSGTSAPEAFF. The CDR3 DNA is TGTGCCAGCAGTTCCGGGACTAGTGCCCCTGAAGCTTTCTTT.

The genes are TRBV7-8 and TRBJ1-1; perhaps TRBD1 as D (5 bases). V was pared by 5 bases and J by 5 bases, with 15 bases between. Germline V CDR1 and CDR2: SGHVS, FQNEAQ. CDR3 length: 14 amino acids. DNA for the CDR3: TGTGCCAGCAGCAGTTGGCAGGGCGGTACTGAAGCTTTCTTT. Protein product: CASSSWQGGTEAFF.

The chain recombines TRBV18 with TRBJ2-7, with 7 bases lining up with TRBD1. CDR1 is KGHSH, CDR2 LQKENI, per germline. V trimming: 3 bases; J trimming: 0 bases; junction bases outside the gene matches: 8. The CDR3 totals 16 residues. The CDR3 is CASSPRQGTLSYEQYF. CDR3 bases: TGTGCCAGCTCACCGAGACAGGGAACCCTCTCCTACGAGCAGTACTTC.